The next 5 T cell receptor beta chains were all read from a single sample in a study of preoperative IRX-2 immunotherapy in early breast cancer. TCRdb's table, derived via immunoSEQ multiplex PCR, lists solely in-frame clones and lacks some. This sample yields more than 35,000 clones, of which roughly 80% are seen a single time; approximately 1.2% belongs to the top ten. Stated treatment: preoperative locoregional IRX-2 cytokine immunotherapy. The sample consisted of tumor tissue, taken after IRX-2 immunotherapy. The receptors stem from a human donor with breast cancer.

This chain joins TRBV10-2 and TRBJ2-7; the D gene could be TRBD1 or TRBD2 (5 bases each). The CDR3 has 14 amino acids. The germline V gene has CDR1 WSHSY and CDR2 SAAADI. V was trimmed by 7 bases and J by 0 bases, leaving 13 bases between them. The CDR3 DNA follows: TGCGCCAGCAACCGGGACGGTCCCTCCTACGAGCAGTACTTC. Translation gives CASNRDGPSYEQYF.

The chain recombines TRBV6-8 with TRBJ2-3, with D perhaps TRBD2 (6 bases). Germline V gene sequence: CDR1 MNHGY, CDR2 SAAAGT. V gave up 6 bases and J gave up 1 base, with 14 bases separating them. The CDR3 has 15 residues. CDR3: CASRRLGLRTDTQYF. CDR3 sequence (DNA): TGTGCCAGCAGACGATTGGGACTTCGCACAGATACGCAGTATTTT.

V is TRBV5-1 and J is TRBJ2-1, with TRBD2 identical over 12 bases. Germline trimming cut 3 bases from V and 1 base from J; bases unmatched to any gene: 5. Germline V gene lookup returns CDR1 SGHRS and CDR2 YFSETQ. The CDR3 runs 17 residues. CDR3 region: CASSSSSGGVSYNEQFF. Here the CDR3 DNA reads TGCGCCAGCAGCTCTTCTAGCGGGGGGGTATCCTACAATGAGCAGTTCTTC.

The chain has TRBV6-8 and TRBJ1-5; weak D call: TRBD1 (5 bases). Trimming removed 4 bases at V and 4 bases at J, with 8 bases between. The CDR3 spans 13 residues. The germline gives CDR1 MNHGY, CDR2 SAAAGT. The CDR3 here is CASSSTENQPQHF. The CDR3 region has the DNA TGTGCCAGCAGTTCGACAGAAAATCAGCCCCAGCATTTT.

The chain employs TRBV7-6 and TRBJ1-4; the D gene is possibly TRBD1 (5 bases). The CDR3 consists of 15 residues. The germline CDR1 and CDR2 sequences are SGHVS and FNYEAQ. V dropped 6 bases and J dropped 8 bases, with 19 bases sitting between them. This chain's CDR3 is CASSRGDTNGEKLFF. CDR3 DNA: TGTGCCAGCAGTCGGGGGGATACCAACGGGGAAAAACTGTTTTTT.